This TCR beta chain was captured in a study of blood T cell repertoires in COVID-19. Overall study: There were acute and convalescent COVID-19 samples, and they came from the United States, Italy and Spain. Sample material is recorded as cDNA or gDNA derived from T cells, B-cell-depleted T cells, or PBMCs.

Per the study methods: From reference gene primer amplification, estimates of nucleated cell counts were derived. The repertoire was sequenced with immunoSEQ multiplex PCR; TCRdb's copy has only in-frame clones and lacks some. The V and J calls and clone size were taken over from that table, and D and trimming were inferred from the DNA. This table holds 150,000 to 200,000 clones, around 90% found once. Germline CDR1 WNHNN, CDR2 SYGVQD (reference sequence). Trimming took off 4 bases at V and 1 base at J, with 7 bases between the two ends. The CDR3 loop spans 14 amino acids. The chain couples TRBV10-1 to TRBJ2-2, with D hard to call. The sequence was obtained from a man aged 50 or older who had recovered from COVID-19. The sequencing sample was made of peripheral blood. The chain's CDR3 is CASSVGQNTGELFF. CDR3 DNA sequence: TGCGCCAGCAGTGTTGGCCAGAACACCGGGGAGCTGTTTTTT.